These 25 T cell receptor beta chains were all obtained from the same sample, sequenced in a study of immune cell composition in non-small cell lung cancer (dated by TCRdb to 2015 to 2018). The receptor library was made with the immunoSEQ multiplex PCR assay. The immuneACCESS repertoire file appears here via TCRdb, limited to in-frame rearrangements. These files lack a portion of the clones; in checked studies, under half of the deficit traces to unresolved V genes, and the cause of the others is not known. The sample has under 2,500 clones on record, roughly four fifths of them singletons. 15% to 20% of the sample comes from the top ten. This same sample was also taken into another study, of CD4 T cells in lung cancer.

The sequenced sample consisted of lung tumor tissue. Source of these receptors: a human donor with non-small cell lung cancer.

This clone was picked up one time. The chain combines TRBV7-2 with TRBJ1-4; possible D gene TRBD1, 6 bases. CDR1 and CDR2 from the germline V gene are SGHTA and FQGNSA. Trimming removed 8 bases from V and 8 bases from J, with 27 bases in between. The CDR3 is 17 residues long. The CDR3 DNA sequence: TGTGCCAGCCGCTCCCAGGTACAGGGCGGTCGGGGAGAAAAACTGTTTTTT. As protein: CASRSQVQGGRGEKLFF. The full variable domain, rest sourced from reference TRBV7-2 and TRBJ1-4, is GAGVSQSPSNKVTEKGKDVELRCDPISGHTALYWYRQSLGQGLEFLIYFQGNSAPDKSGLPSDRFSAERTGGSVSTLTIQRTQQEDSAVYLCASRSQVQGGRGEKLFFGSGTQLSVL.

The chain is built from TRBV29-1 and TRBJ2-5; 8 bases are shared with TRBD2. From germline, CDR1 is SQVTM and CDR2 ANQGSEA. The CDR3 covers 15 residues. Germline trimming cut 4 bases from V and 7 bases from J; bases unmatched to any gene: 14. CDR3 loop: CSVAASGSIKGTQYF. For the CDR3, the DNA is TGCAGCGTTGCCGCCAGCGGGAGCATCAAAGGGACCCAGTACTTC.

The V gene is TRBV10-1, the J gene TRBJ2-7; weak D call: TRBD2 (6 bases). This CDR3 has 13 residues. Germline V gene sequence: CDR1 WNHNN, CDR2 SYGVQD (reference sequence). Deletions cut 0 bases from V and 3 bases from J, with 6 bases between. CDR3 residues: CASSESGGYEQYF. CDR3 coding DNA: TGCGCCAGCAGTGAGTCCGGGGGCTACGAGCAGTACTTC.

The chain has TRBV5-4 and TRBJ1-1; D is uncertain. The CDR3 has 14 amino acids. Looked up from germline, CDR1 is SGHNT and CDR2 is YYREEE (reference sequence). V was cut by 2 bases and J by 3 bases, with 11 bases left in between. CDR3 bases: TGTGCCAGCAGCTTAGTCGGGGTGGACACTGAAGCTTTCTTT. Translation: CASSLVGVDTEAFF.

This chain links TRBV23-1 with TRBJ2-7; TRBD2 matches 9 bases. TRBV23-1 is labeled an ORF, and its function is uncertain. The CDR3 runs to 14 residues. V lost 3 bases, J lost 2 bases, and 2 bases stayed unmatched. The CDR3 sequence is CASSQREGPYEQYV. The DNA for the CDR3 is TGCGCCAGCAGTCAGCGGGAGGGCCCCTACGAGCAGTACGTC.

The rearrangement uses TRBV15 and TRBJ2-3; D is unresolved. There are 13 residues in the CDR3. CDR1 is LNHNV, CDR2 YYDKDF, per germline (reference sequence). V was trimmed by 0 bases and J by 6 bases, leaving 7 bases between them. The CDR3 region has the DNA TGTGCCACCAGCAGAGATGTCGGGGATACGCAGTATTTT. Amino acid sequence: CATSRDVGDTQYF.

CDR3 sequence reads: CASSLECRGVLYEQYV. CDR3 DNA: TGCGCCAGCAGCTTGGAGTGCAGGGGGGTACTCTACGAGCAGTACGTC. V is TRBV5-1 and J is TRBJ2-7; D is possibly TRBD1 (7 bases). The V gene's germline CDR1 is SGHRS and CDR2 YFSETQ. Trimming shortened V by 0 bases and J by 3 bases, and 16 bases separated the two germline ends. CDR3 length: 16 residues.

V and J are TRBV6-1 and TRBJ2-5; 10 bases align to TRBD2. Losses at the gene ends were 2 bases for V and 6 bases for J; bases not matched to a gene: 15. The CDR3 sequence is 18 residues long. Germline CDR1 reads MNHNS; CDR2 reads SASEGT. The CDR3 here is CASSERASGSVGMKTQYF. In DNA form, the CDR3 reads TGTGCCAGCAGTGAAAGGGCTAGCGGGAGCGTGGGGATGAAGACCCAGTACTTC.

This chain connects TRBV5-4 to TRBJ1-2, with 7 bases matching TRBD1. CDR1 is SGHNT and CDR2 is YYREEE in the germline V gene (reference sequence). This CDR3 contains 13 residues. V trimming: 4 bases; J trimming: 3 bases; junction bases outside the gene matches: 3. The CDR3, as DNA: TGTGCCAGCAGCGTAGGACAGGACTATGGCTACACCTTC. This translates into CASSVGQDYGYTF.

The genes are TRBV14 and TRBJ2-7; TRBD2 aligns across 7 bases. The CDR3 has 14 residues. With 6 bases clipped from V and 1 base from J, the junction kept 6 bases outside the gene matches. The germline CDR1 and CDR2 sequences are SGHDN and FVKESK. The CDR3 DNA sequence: TGTGCCAGCAGATCGTCCGGGGGGTCCTACGAGCAGTACTTC. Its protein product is CASRSSGGSYEQYF. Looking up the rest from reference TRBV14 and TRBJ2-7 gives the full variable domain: EAGVTQFPSHSVIEKGQTVTLRCDPISGHDNLYWYRRVMGKEIKFLLHFVKESKQDESGMPNNRFLAERTGGTYSTLKVQPAELEDSGVYFCASRSSGGSYEQYFGPGTRLTVT.

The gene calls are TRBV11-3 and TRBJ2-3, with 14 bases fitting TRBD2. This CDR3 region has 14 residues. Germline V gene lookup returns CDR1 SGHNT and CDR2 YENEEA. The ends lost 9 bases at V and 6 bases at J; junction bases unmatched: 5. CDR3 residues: CASGTSGGGDTQYF. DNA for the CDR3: TGTGCCAGTGGGACTAGCGGGGGAGGGGATACGCAGTATTTT.

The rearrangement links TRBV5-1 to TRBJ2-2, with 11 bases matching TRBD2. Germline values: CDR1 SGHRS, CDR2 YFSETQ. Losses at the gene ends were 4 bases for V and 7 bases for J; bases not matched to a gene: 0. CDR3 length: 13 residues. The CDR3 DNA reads TGCGCCAGCAGCGGACTAGCGGGCGGGGAGCTGTTTTTT. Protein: CASSGLAGGELFF. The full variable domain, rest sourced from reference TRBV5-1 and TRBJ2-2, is KAGVTQTPRYLIKTRGQQVTLSCSPISGHRSVSWYQQTPGQGLQFLFEYFSETQRNKGNFPGRFSGRQFSNSRSEMNVSTLELGDSALYLCASSGLAGGELFFGEGSRLTVL.

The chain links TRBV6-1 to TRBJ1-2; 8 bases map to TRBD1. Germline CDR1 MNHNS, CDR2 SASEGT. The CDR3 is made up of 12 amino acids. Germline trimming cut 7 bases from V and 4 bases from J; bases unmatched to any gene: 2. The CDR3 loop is CASTGGAYGYTF. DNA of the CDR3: TGTGCCAGCACAGGGGGCGCCTATGGCTACACCTTC.

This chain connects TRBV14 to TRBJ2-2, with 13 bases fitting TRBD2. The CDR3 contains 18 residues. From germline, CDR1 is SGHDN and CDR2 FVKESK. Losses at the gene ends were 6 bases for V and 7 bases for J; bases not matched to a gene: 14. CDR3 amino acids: CASSTSAGTSGMVGELFF. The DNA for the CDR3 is TGTGCCAGCAGTACATCAGCCGGGACTAGCGGGATGGTCGGGGAGCTGTTTTTT.

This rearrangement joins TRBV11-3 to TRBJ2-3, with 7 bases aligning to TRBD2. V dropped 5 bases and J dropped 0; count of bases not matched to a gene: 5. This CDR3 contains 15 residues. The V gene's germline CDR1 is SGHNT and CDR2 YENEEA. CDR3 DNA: TGTGCCAGCAGCCGTCTAGCGGCTAGCACAGATACGCAGTATTTT. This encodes CASSRLAASTDTQYF. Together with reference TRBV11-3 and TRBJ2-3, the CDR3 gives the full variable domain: EAGVVQSPRYKIIEKKQPVAFWCNPISGHNTLYWYLQNLGQGPELLIRYENEEAVDDSQLPKDRFSAERLKGVDSTLKIQPAELGDSAVYLCASSRLAASTDTQYFGPGTRLTVL.

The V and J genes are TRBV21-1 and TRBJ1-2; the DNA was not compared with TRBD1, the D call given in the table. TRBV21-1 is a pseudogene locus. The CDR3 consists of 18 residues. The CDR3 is CASSPKGTGPQPKYGYTF. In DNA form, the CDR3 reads TGTGCCAGCAGCCCTAAAGGGACAGGGCCCCAACCAAAGTATGGCTACACCTTC.

The DNA of the CDR3 is TGTGCCAGCAGCTATCCGACAGGGGGCGCTGGGAATGAGCAGTTCTTC. Residues: CASSYPTGGAGNEQFF. The chain employs TRBV5-6 and TRBJ2-1; 10 bases align to TRBD1. Trimming removed 3 bases from V and 7 bases from J; junction bases left unmatched: 10. This CDR3 spans 16 amino acids. Germline-derived CDR1 and CDR2 are SGHDT and YYEEEE.

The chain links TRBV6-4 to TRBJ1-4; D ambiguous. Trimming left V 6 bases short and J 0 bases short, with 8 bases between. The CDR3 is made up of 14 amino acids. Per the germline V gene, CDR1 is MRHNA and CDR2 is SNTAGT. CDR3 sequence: CASSNGATNEKLFF. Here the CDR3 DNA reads TGTGCCAGCAGCAACGGAGCAACTAATGAAAAACTGTTTTTT.

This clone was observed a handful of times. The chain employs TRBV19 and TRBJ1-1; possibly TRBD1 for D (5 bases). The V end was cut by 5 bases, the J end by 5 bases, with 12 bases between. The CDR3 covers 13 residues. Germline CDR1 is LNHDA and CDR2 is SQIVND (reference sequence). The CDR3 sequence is CASSGHVRTEAFF. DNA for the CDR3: TGTGCCAGTAGTGGACACGTTAGGACTGAAGCTTTCTTT.

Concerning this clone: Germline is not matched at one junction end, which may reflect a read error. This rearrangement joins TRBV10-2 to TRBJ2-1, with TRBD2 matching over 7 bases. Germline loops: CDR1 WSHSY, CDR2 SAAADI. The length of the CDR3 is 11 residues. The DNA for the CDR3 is TGCGCCAGCAGTCTGCAACGGGAGGTTCTCTTC. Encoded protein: CASSLQREVLF.

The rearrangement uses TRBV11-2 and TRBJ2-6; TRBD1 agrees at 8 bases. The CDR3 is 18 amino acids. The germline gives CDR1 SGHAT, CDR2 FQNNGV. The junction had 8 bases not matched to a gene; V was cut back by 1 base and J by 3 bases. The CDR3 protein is CASSLVFGQGGGANVLTF. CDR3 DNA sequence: TGTGCCAGCAGCTTAGTATTCGGACAGGGCGGTGGGGCCAACGTCCTGACTTTC.

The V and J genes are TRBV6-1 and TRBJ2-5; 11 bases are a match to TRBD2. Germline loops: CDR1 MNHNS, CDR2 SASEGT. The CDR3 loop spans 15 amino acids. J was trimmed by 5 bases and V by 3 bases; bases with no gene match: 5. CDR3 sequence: CASSDSGRARETQYF. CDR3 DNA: TGTGCCAGCAGTGATAGCGGGAGGGCCCGGGAGACCCAGTACTTC.

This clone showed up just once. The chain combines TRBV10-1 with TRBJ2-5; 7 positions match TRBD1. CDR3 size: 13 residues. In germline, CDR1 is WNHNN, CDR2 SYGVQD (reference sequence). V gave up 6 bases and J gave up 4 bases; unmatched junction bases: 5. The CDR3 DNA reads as TGCGCCAGCAGCGGACAGGTGGGAGAGACCCAGTACTTC. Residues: CASSGQVGETQYF.

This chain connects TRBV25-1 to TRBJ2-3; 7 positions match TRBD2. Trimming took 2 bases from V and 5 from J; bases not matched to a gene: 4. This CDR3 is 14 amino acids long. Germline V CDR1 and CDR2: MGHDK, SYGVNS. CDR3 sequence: CASSERRGIDTQYF. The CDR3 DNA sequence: TGTGCCAGCAGTGAAAGGCGGGGGATAGATACGCAGTATTTT. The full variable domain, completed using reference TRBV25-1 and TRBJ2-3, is EADIYQTPRYLVIGTGKKITLECSQTMGHDKMYWYQQDPGMELHLIHYSYGVNSTEKGDLSSESTVSRIRTEHFPLTLESARPSHTSQYLCASSERRGIDTQYFGPGTRLTVL.

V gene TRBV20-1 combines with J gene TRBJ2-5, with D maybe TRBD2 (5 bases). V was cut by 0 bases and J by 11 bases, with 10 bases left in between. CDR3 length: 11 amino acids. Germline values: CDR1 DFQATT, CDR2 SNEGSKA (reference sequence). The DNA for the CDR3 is TGCAGTGCTAGAGATGGACGGGGTCAGTACTTC. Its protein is CSARDGRGQYF.